The T cell receptor beta chain under discussion was sequenced for a study of OX40 agonist ivuxolimab in advanced cancers. Study overall: Patients received ivuxolimab, an agonistic anti-OX40 (CD134) antibody.

Using immunoSEQ multiplex PCR, the repertoire was profiled, and TCRdb retains in-frame clones only, with some absent. This table has 99,000 or so clones, 95% to 97% appearing once. Of note for this clone: The antigen remains undetermined.

CDR1 is SGDLS and CDR2 is YYNGEE in the germline V gene. This CDR3 has 16 residues. With 4 bases clipped from V and 1 base from J, the junction kept 10 bases outside the gene matches. Study outcomes and limitations: The CD4+ and CD8+ T cells in the blood had expanded clonally by week 6 at 0.1 to 3.0 mg/kg.

The TCR comes from an adult with an advanced solid tumor such as melanoma, head and neck, liver or kidney cancer. This chain uses TRBV9 with TRBJ2-7; 8 bases line up with TRBD2. The sample consisted of CD4+ or CD8+ T cells sorted from blood, taken in a trial of the OX40 agonist ivuxolimab. The CDR3 nucleotides read TGTGCCAGCAGCCGAACGGTGTTAGCGGGATCCTACGAGCAGTACTTC. Translated: CASSRTVLAGSYEQYF.